This T cell receptor (beta chain) is drawn from a study of blood T cell repertoires in COVID-19. Study as a whole: COVID-19 samples collected from the United States, Italy and Spain covered acute and convalescent phases. Sources were T cells, B-cell-depleted T cells, or PBMCs; the material itself was cDNA or gDNA.

This CDR3 is built from 15 residues. The trim removed 6 bases at V and 4 bases at J, leaving 7 bases unmatched. The germline gives CDR1 SEHNR, CDR2 FQNEAQ (reference sequence). In the source study's methods: Nucleated cell number was recorded as an estimate derived from reference gene primer amplification. Data came from immunoSEQ multiplex PCR; TCRdb stores just in-frame clones and leaves some out. That table gives V, J and clone size, and the DNA gave D and trimming. Of about 200,000 clones listed, about 85% were seen once; the top ten hold about 20%. This rearrangement joins TRBV7-9 to TRBJ2-2; 8 bases map to TRBD2. The sequencing sample was made of peripheral blood. The TCR comes from a human donor in a cohort sampled during active COVID-19. The CDR3 DNA follows: TGTGCCAGCAGACCCTGGACTAGCTTCACCGGGGAGCTGTTTTTT. It is translated as CASRPWTSFTGELFF.